A single sample gave rise to the 30 T cell receptor beta chains below, sequenced in a study of a mutant IDH1 vaccine in newly diagnosed glioma. Here immunoSEQ multiplex PCR was the method, and the copy in TCRdb shows in-frame clones only, minus some. The top ten hold approximately 4.5% of the sample, which has around 64,000 clones, around four fifths seen once. Time point defined: baseline, week 1 (first vaccination visit). Treatment here: pre-vaccination baseline after standard-of-care therapy. Sequencing used peripheral blood mononuclear cells (PBMCs), obtained from a glioma patient treated with radiotherapy, temozolomide or both. These receptors were taken from a woman younger than 30 with glioma. Some clones in this sample may be carry-over from other donors' samples.

The V gene is TRBV27, the J gene TRBJ2-7; possibly TRBD2 for D (6 bases). Looked up from germline, CDR1 is MNHEY and CDR2 is SMNVEV (reference sequence). This CDR3 is built from 14 residues. With 7 bases removed from V and 2 bases from J, the gap between germline ends came to 15 bases. In DNA, the CDR3 is TGTGCCAGCAACGGACGGGGGAGAACCTACGAGCAGTACTTC. This sequence encodes CASNGRGRTYEQYF.

This chain links TRBV9 with TRBJ1-1; a weak D match, TRBD1 (6 bases). Trimming left V 4 bases short and J 4 bases short, with 14 bases between. CDR1 is SGDLS and CDR2 is YYNGEE in the germline V gene. This CDR3 region has 14 residues. The DNA of the CDR3 is TGTGCCAGCAGCTCCCGGGGGGCTAGCACTGAAGCTTTCTTT. Protein: CASSSRGASTEAFF.

The chain has TRBV5-1 and TRBJ1-4; no clear D. CDR1 SGHRS and CDR2 YFSETQ come from the germline V gene. V was shortened by 3 bases and J by 5 bases, with 14 bases between the two germline ends. The CDR3 extends over 15 amino acids. In DNA, the CDR3 is TGCGCCAGCAGCTGGGGAGCAGGTTTGAATGAAAAACTGTTTTTT. It yields the protein CASSWGAGLNEKLFF.

The V and J genes are TRBV5-1 and TRBJ1-1; 8 bases are shared with TRBD1. Trimming took 4 bases from V and 1 from J; bases not matched to a gene: 12. The CDR3 has 17 residues. CDR1 and CDR2 from the germline V gene are SGHRS and YFSETQ. The CDR3 here is CASSAPEQGGSNTEAFF. The DNA for the CDR3 is TGCGCCAGCAGCGCCCCGGAACAGGGGGGCTCGAACACTGAAGCTTTCTTT.

This sequence joins TRBV5-1 and TRBJ2-2; 9 nucleotides align to TRBD2. Germline V lookup: CDR1 SGHRS, CDR2 YFSETQ. With 4 bases clipped from V and 7 bases from J, the junction kept 8 bases outside the gene matches. The CDR3 is 15 amino acids. CDR3 DNA sequence: TGCGCCAGCAGCCCCGGGGAGCGGGAGGACGGGGAGCTGTTTTTT. It is translated as CASSPGEREDGELFF. Supplemented by reference TRBV5-1 and TRBJ2-2, the full variable domain reads KAGVTQTPRYLIKTRGQQVTLSCSPISGHRSVSWYQQTPGQGLQFLFEYFSETQRNKGNFPGRFSGRQFSNSRSEMNVSTLELGDSALYLCASSPGEREDGELFFGEGSRLTVL.

The rearrangement joins TRBV7-9 to TRBJ1-4, with a weak D call TRBD1 (5 bases). V was trimmed by 5 bases and J by 5 bases, leaving 12 bases between them. Per germline, CDR1 SEHNR and CDR2 FQNEAQ (reference sequence). This CDR3 is 14 amino acids long. The CDR3 DNA follows: TGTGCCAGCAGCCGATCCGGGGGAAATGAAAAACTGTTTTTT. Encoded protein: CASSRSGGNEKLFF.

The chain has TRBV6-5 and TRBJ1-1; TRBD1 agrees at 9 bases. V gave up 7 bases and J gave up 8 bases; unmatched junction bases: 11. The CDR3 consists of 14 residues. Germline CDR1 is MNHEY and CDR2 is SVGAGI. CDR3 coding DNA: TGTGCCAGCACCTCACAGGGGGCAGAGGCCGAAGCTTTCTTT. Protein: CASTSQGAEAEAFF.

This chain uses TRBV6-5 with TRBJ2-7; D unresolved. Germline assignment: CDR1 MNHEY and CDR2 SVGAGI. V was trimmed by 6 bases and J by 1 base, leaving 10 bases between them. The CDR3 consists of 13 residues. CDR3 nucleotides: TGTGCCAGCAGGTCGGGCGCTTCCTACGAGCAGTACTTC. As protein: CASRSGASYEQYF.

V is TRBV6-5 and J is TRBJ2-7; either TRBD1 or TRBD2 may supply D (6 bases each). V was clipped by 0 bases and J by 7 bases, with 13 bases between them. This CDR3 spans 14 amino acids. The germline gives CDR1 MNHEY, CDR2 SVGAGI. CDR3 region: CASSYSVGGGEQYF. In nucleotides, the CDR3 is TGTGCCAGCAGTTACTCGGTGGGGGGCGGAGAGCAGTACTTC.

Written as DNA, the CDR3 is TGTGCCAGCAGCTCTAGCGGGAAAGAGACCCAGTACTTC. It yields the protein CASSSSGKETQYF. This sequence joins TRBV7-9 and TRBJ2-5; 9 bases are shared with TRBD2. The CDR3 length is 13 residues. V gave up 4 bases and J gave up 3 bases; unmatched junction bases: 0. Germline values: CDR1 SEHNR, CDR2 FQNEAQ (reference sequence).

The chain joins TRBV29-1 to TRBJ1-1; possible D gene TRBD1, 6 bases. The CDR3 spans 14 residues. The V gene lost 6 bases and the J gene lost 0 bases, with 14 bases spanning the gap. CDR1 and CDR2 from the germline V gene are SQVTM and ANQGSEA. CDR3 DNA sequence: TGCAGCGTCGCAGGGGCAGACGTGAACACTGAAGCTTTCTTT. Residues: CSVAGADVNTEAFF.

The chain is built from TRBV13 and TRBJ2-7; possible D gene TRBD2, 5 bases. CDR1 is PRHDT, CDR2 FYEKMQ, per germline (reference sequence). This CDR3 is built from 14 residues. The V end was cut by 3 bases, the J end by 3 bases, with 12 bases between. The CDR3 loop is CASSFPGTSYEQYF. CDR3 nucleotide sequence: TGTGCCAGCAGCTTCCCGGGAACCAGCTACGAGCAGTACTTC.

This clone appeared a few times. This chain joins TRBV6-5 and TRBJ1-1; D is ambiguous. Trimming shortened V by 2 bases and J by 7 bases, and 17 bases separated the two germline ends. The CDR3 extends over 15 amino acids. Germline loops: CDR1 MNHEY, CDR2 SVGAGI. The CDR3 spells CASSYRTGAMGEAFF. In nucleotides, the CDR3 is TGTGCCAGCAGTTACCGTACGGGAGCCATGGGTGAAGCTTTCTTT.

The chain is built from TRBV5-1 and TRBJ1-2, with a possible D match to TRBD1 (5 bases). V shed 0 bases and J shed 3 bases, with 6 bases lying between them. The CDR3 totals 13 residues. Germline V gives CDR1 SGHRS, CDR2 YFSETQ. The CDR3 nucleotides are TGCGCCAGCAGCTTGGGACAGTACTATGGCTACACCTTC. Its protein product is CASSLGQYYGYTF. The variable domain in full, with the rest retrieved from reference TRBV5-1 and TRBJ1-2, is KAGVTQTPRYLIKTRGQQVTLSCSPISGHRSVSWYQQTPGQGLQFLFEYFSETQRNKGNFPGRFSGRQFSNSRSEMNVSTLELGDSALYLCASSLGQYYGYTFGSGTRLTVV.

This clone showed up just a few times. This chain links TRBV7-9 with TRBJ1-1; D gene unclear. In germline, CDR1 is SEHNR, CDR2 FQNEAQ (reference sequence). CDR3 length: 12 residues. Trimming stripped 0 bases from V and 5 bases from J, with 4 bases between. The CDR3 region is CASSLAWTEAFF. CDR3 DNA sequence: TGTGCCAGCAGCTTAGCGTGGACTGAAGCTTTCTTT.

This clone was recorded only once. V and J are TRBV7-9 and TRBJ2-3; possibly TRBD1 for D (6 bases). V was shortened by 1 base and J by 3 bases, with 14 bases between the two germline ends. Germline V gives CDR1 SEHNR, CDR2 FQNEAQ (reference sequence). CDR3 length: 16 amino acids. The CDR3 DNA reads TGTGCCAGCAGCTTAGGGGCTGCAGGGGCAACAGATACGCAGTATTTT. Translating it yields CASSLGAAGATDTQYF.

The chain carries TRBV29-1 and TRBJ1-5; no definite D call. Germline CDR1 is SQVTM and CDR2 is ANQGSEA. The CDR3 loop spans 13 amino acids. V lost 1 base and J 1 base, leaving 5 bases between the germline ends. Written as DNA, the CDR3 is TGCAGCGTTGAAGGTGACAGCAATCAGCCCCAGCATTTT. This encodes CSVEGDSNQPQHF.

The chain employs TRBV29-1 and TRBJ1-1; maybe TRBD1 (5 bases). With 5 bases removed from V and 4 bases from J, the gap between germline ends came to 14 bases. Germline values: CDR1 SQVTM, CDR2 ANQGSEA. This CDR3 spans 13 amino acids. CDR3 sequence: CSVREVGGTEAFF. The CDR3 bases are TGCAGCGTTCGTGAAGTTGGGGGCACTGAAGCTTTCTTT.

The V and J genes are TRBV4-1 and TRBJ2-1; TRBD1 aligns across 8 bases. The junction had 7 bases not matched to a gene; V was cut back by 3 bases and J by 15 bases. In germline, CDR1 is MGHRA, CDR2 YSYEKL. This CDR3 is 12 amino acids long. The CDR3 DNA is TGCGCCAGCAGCCAGGGCAACAGGGGGGCGTTCTTC. Amino acids: CASSQGNRGAFF.

The V call is TRBV27, the J call TRBJ1-2; TRBD1 aligns across 8 bases. Germline lookup yields CDR1 MNHEY and CDR2 SMNVEV (reference sequence). The CDR3 runs 13 residues. With V trimmed by 8 bases and J by 2 bases, 4 bases remained unmatched. CDR3 in amino acids: CASLTGDNYGYTF. CDR3 coding DNA: TGTGCCAGCCTGACAGGGGACAACTATGGCTACACCTTC.

The chain recombines TRBV6-5 with TRBJ2-1; a weak D match, TRBD2 (5 bases). The V gene's germline CDR1 is MNHEY and CDR2 SVGAGI. The CDR3 consists of 15 residues. V lost 5 bases and J 0 bases, leaving 11 bases between the germline ends. CDR3 protein: CASSRTFGSYNEQFF. In DNA, the CDR3 is TGTGCCAGCAGTCGGACTTTCGGCTCCTACAATGAGCAGTTCTTC.

The chain has TRBV27 and TRBJ2-7, with 7 bases fitting TRBD1. Trimming at V came to 3 bases and at J to 4 bases, leaving 9 bases not matched to a gene. Germline values: CDR1 MNHEY, CDR2 SMNVEV (reference sequence). This CDR3 has 15 amino acids. The CDR3 here is CASSLGQTYLYEQYF. DNA for the CDR3: TGTGCCAGCAGTTTGGGACAGACTTATTTATACGAGCAGTACTTC.

J is TRBJ2-5 and V is TRBV7-2; TRBD2 matches 10 bases. Trimming removed 7 bases from V and 7 bases from J; junction bases left unmatched: 12. The CDR3 extends over 15 amino acids. Germline CDR1 and CDR2: SGHTA and FQGNSA. CDR3 residues: CASTGYGAGGRTQYF. CDR3 sequence (DNA): TGTGCCAGCACCGGCTACGGAGCGGGGGGGAGGACCCAGTACTTC.

This clone occurred once. The V and J genes are TRBV9 and TRBJ2-5, with a possible D match to TRBD1 (5 bases). The V end lost 0 bases, the J end lost 3 bases, and 12 bases lay between the germline ends. This CDR3 comprises 15 residues. The germline V gene has CDR1 SGDLS and CDR2 YYNGEE. In nucleotides, the CDR3 is TGTGCCAGCAGCGTAGAGGGTCAGGGTGAAGAGACCCAGTACTTC. This sequence encodes CASSVEGQGEETQYF.

The chain carries TRBV9 and TRBJ2-5; 10 bases line up with TRBD2. This CDR3 region has 15 residues. Per germline, CDR1 SGDLS and CDR2 YYNGEE. V lost 0 bases and J lost 5; bases outside the gene matches: 4. CDR3 residues: CASSVGTSGVETQYF. The CDR3 nucleotides are TGTGCCAGCAGCGTAGGTACTAGCGGGGTTGAGACCCAGTACTTC.

CDR3 residues: CASSISDYEQYF. For the CDR3, the DNA is TGTGCCAGCAGCATCAGTGACTACGAGCAGTACTTC. The chain joins TRBV5-4 to TRBJ2-7, with D unresolved. This CDR3 region has 12 residues. V lost 4 bases and J 3 bases, leaving 8 bases between the germline ends. Germline V gives CDR1 SGHNT, CDR2 YYREEE (reference sequence). Full variable domain (rest looked up from reference TRBV5-4 and TRBJ2-7): ETGVTQSPTHLIKTRGQQVTLRCSSQSGHNTVSWYQQALGQGPQFIFQYYREEENGRGNFPPRFSGLQFPNYSSELNVNALELDDSALYLCASSISDYEQYFGPGTRLTVT.

This sequence joins TRBV19 and TRBJ1-1; 7 positions match TRBD1. The germline V gene has CDR1 LNHDA and CDR2 SQIVND (reference sequence). The ends lost 2 bases at V and 7 bases at J; junction bases unmatched: 10. The CDR3 loop spans 15 amino acids. CDR3 protein: CASSINPPGTVEAFF. CDR3 nucleotide sequence: TGTGCCAGTAGTATAAACCCGCCCGGGACAGTTGAAGCTTTCTTT.

The rearrangement links TRBV4-2 to TRBJ2-3, with 14 positions matching TRBD2. The V gene's germline CDR1 is LGHNA and CDR2 YNFKEQ. V shed 1 base, J shed 4 bases, and the junction held 1 base outside the gene matches. CDR3 size: 16 residues. The CDR3 DNA reads TGTGCCAGCAGCCAAGGACTAGCGGGGGGGCCAGATACGCAGTATTTT. Protein: CASSQGLAGGPDTQYF.

J is TRBJ2-6 and V is TRBV7-8; D perhaps matches TRBD1 (5 bases). With 3 bases removed from V and 2 bases from J, the gap between germline ends came to 14 bases. The CDR3 has 17 amino acids. Germline assignment: CDR1 SGHVS and CDR2 FQNEAQ. The CDR3 DNA sequence: TGTGCCAGCAGCTTTCGGGCAGGGCGAACTGGGGCCAACGTCCTGACTTTC. Its protein product is CASSFRAGRTGANVLTF.

This chain connects TRBV6-5 to TRBJ1-1; D unclear. Germline loops: CDR1 MNHEY, CDR2 SVGAGI. V dropped 8 bases and J dropped 7 bases, with 11 bases sitting between them. This CDR3 has 11 amino acids. CDR3 coding DNA: TGTGCCAGCCGGAAAAGTTATGAAGCTTTCTTT. This encodes CASRKSYEAFF.